The 29 T cell receptor beta chains in this list originate from one sample, sequenced in a study of T cell responses to AZD1222 COVID-19 vaccine. Assay used: immunoSEQ multiplex PCR; TCRdb lists only in-frame clones, some missing. The data show roughly 260,000 clones, approximately 95% seen once. Sample: peripheral blood, taken on day 0 of AZD1222 vaccination. The receptors here all came from an adult in good health.

The chain links TRBV27 to TRBJ1-6; D unclear. Germline V gene data show CDR1 as MNHEY and CDR2 as SMNVEV (reference sequence). This CDR3 has 12 residues. Trimming left V 3 bases short and J 6 bases short, with 3 bases between. The CDR3 loop is CASSFVNSPLHF. The CDR3 bases are TGTGCCAGCAGTTTTGTTAATTCACCCCTCCACTTT.

The chain couples TRBV4-2 to TRBJ2-1; 9 bases align to TRBD2. From germline, CDR1 is LGHNA and CDR2 YNFKEQ. V gave up 4 bases and J gave up 6 bases; unmatched junction bases: 10. The CDR3 is 16 amino acids. CDR3 loop: CASSPSGRGGGNEQFF. The CDR3 DNA reads TGTGCCAGCAGCCCATCGGGGCGGGGGGGTGGCAATGAGCAGTTCTTC.

The CDR3: CASSFTQTYEQYF. CDR3 coding DNA: TGTGCCAGCAGCTTTACGCAAACCTACGAGCAGTACTTC. J is TRBJ2-7 and V is TRBV11-2; D remains ambiguous. The germline V gene has CDR1 SGHAT and CDR2 FQNNGV. The CDR3 is 13 amino acids. Trimming shortened V by 3 bases and J by 2 bases, and 8 bases separated the two germline ends.

The sample holds a few counts of this clone. This chain links TRBV14 with TRBJ1-1; unclear D gene. The length of the CDR3 is 14 residues. Germline V gene data show CDR1 as SGHDN and CDR2 as FVKESK. Trimming took off 1 base at V and 5 bases at J, with 11 bases between the two ends. The CDR3 is CASSQAVIVTEAFF. The CDR3 DNA reads as TGTGCCAGCAGCCAAGCAGTTATCGTGACTGAAGCTTTCTTT.

The chain combines TRBV28 with TRBJ2-3; tentative D call: TRBD2 (7 bases). V lost 5 bases to trimming and J lost 3 bases, with 15 bases between them. CDR3 length: 15 amino acids. Germline lookup yields CDR1 MDHEN and CDR2 SYDVKM. DNA of the CDR3: TGTGCCAGCAGTCCCCCGGGGGGCCTGACAGATACGCAGTATTTT. This translates into CASSPPGGLTDTQYF.

The chain is built from TRBV6-1 and TRBJ2-1; D unresolved. The CDR3 length is 12 residues. From germline, CDR1 is MNHNS and CDR2 SASEGT. V lost 2 bases, J lost 7 bases, and 6 bases lay in between. Here the CDR3 DNA reads TGTGCCAGCAGTGAAATCCAGAATGAGCAGTTCTTC. Its protein is CASSEIQNEQFF.

The V call is TRBV2, the J call TRBJ1-2; D is undetermined. V was trimmed by 6 bases and J by 1 base, leaving 9 bases between them. From germline, CDR1 is SNHLY and CDR2 FYNNEI. The length of the CDR3 is 13 residues. CDR3 sequence: CASSPDRNYGYTF. The CDR3, as DNA: TGTGCCAGCAGCCCGGACCGTAACTATGGCTACACCTTC.

As concerns this clone: At one end, the junction sequence differs from germline, possibly due to a read error. The chain carries TRBV3-1 (or the pseudogene TRBV3-2) and TRBJ2-3; D possibly corresponds to TRBD2 (6 bases). Per germline, CDR1 LGHDT and CDR2 YNNKEL (reference sequence). There are 15 residues in the CDR3. The CDR3 region is CASSKDASGTDTQYF. Written as DNA, the CDR3 is TGTGCCAGCAGCAAAGACGCTAGCGGCACAGATACGCAGTATTTT.

This chain connects TRBV27 to TRBJ1-2; 9 bases align to TRBD1. The CDR3 has 15 amino acids. The trim removed 5 bases at V and 7 bases at J, leaving 11 bases unmatched. The germline gives CDR1 MNHEY, CDR2 SMNVEV (reference sequence). The CDR3 sequence is CASSPGTGGAGGYTF. As DNA, the CDR3 is TGTGCCAGCAGTCCTGGAACAGGGGGCGCAGGTGGCTACACCTTC.

The chain links TRBV5-1 to TRBJ1-2; 7 positions match TRBD1. With V trimmed by 4 bases and J by 6 bases, 6 bases remained unmatched. This CDR3 has 13 amino acids. Germline V gene data show CDR1 as SGHRS and CDR2 as YFSETQ. The CDR3 coding sequence is TGCGCCAGCAGCCTCGGGACAGAAAATGGCTACACCTTC. It yields the protein CASSLGTENGYTF.

This clone showed up just once. The chain is built from TRBV19 and TRBJ2-7, with D perhaps assigned TRBD1 or TRBD2 (5 bases each). Trimming left V 3 bases short and J 6 bases short, with 18 bases between. The CDR3 is 15 residues long. In germline, CDR1 is LNHDA, CDR2 SQIVND (reference sequence). The CDR3 is CASSIVLRGEVEQYF. CDR3 coding DNA: TGTGCCAGTAGTATCGTCCTGAGGGGAGAAGTCGAGCAGTACTTC.

V and J are TRBV9 and TRBJ2-1; TRBD2 agrees at 7 bases. J was trimmed by 4 bases and V by 4 bases; bases with no gene match: 8. CDR3 length: 15 residues. CDR1 is SGDLS and CDR2 is YYNGEE in the germline V gene. The CDR3 region is CASSTLSGGYNEQFF. The CDR3 nucleotides read TGTGCCAGCAGCACCCTCTCGGGGGGTTACAATGAGCAGTTCTTC.

The chain has TRBV30 and TRBJ2-2; D possibly corresponds to TRBD1 (6 bases). Germline CDR1 reads GTSNPN; CDR2 reads SVGIG (reference sequence). V was pared by 0 bases and J by 1 base, with 9 bases between. CDR3 length equals 15 residues. The CDR3 reads CAWSVSTGNTGELFF. As DNA, the CDR3 is TGTGCCTGGAGTGTCTCGACAGGGAACACCGGGGAGCTGTTTTTT.

The chain uses TRBV19 and TRBJ1-5, with D possibly being TRBD1 (5 bases). Germline V CDR1 and CDR2: LNHDA, SQIVND (reference sequence). The CDR3 is made up of 12 amino acids. V lost 10 bases and J lost 7, with 14 bases in between. The CDR3 loop is CATGGVGQPQHF. The CDR3 coding sequence is TGTGCCACCGGGGGGGTAGGGCAGCCCCAGCATTTT.

The chain links TRBV6-2 or TRBV6-3 to TRBJ2-5; maybe TRBD2 (6 bases). There are 19 residues in the CDR3. The germline V and J ends were trimmed by 6 bases and 4 bases, with 30 bases remaining between them. Germline CDR1 reads MNHEY; CDR2 reads SVGEGT. CDR3 protein: CASSPFKGAYGGSRETQYF. For the CDR3, the DNA is TGTGCCAGCAGCCCTTTTAAAGGGGCTTACGGGGGATCGAGAGAGACCCAGTACTTC.

This chain links TRBV3-1 (or the pseudogene TRBV3-2) with TRBJ1-1; TRBD1 agrees at 7 bases. V lost 1 base, J lost 1 base, and 0 bases stayed unmatched. This CDR3 region has 14 residues. Germline CDR1 and CDR2: LGHDT and YNNKEL (reference sequence). The CDR3 is CASSQGDRNTEAFF. The CDR3 bases are TGTGCCAGCAGCCAAGGGGACAGGAACACTGAAGCTTTCTTT.

The rearrangement joins TRBV28 to TRBJ1-5, with 7 bases identical to TRBD1. Germline assignment: CDR1 MDHEN and CDR2 SYDVKM. This CDR3 has 14 amino acids. V gave up 6 bases and J gave up 4 bases; unmatched junction bases: 6. CDR3 amino acids: CASSRMTGNQPQHF. As DNA, the CDR3 is TGTGCCAGCAGCCGTATGACAGGGAATCAGCCCCAGCATTTT.

The chain recombines TRBV30 with TRBJ1-2; D ambiguous. Germline CDR1 and CDR2: GTSNPN and SVGIG (reference sequence). The germline V and J ends were trimmed by 0 bases and 2 bases, with 7 bases remaining between them. The CDR3 loop spans 13 amino acids. The CDR3 loop is CAWSVTTNYGYTF. The CDR3 bases are TGTGCCTGGAGTGTAACAACCAACTATGGCTACACCTTC.

Concerning this clone: At the DNA level, this CDR3 is encoded by other sequences in the same sample as well. The CDR3 bases are TGTGCCATCAGTGAGTCGGGATATGAGCAGTTCTTC. This sequence encodes CAISESGYEQFF. The J gene is TRBJ2-1, the V gene TRBV10-3; D gene uncertain. Trimming left V 0 bases short and J 8 bases short, with 5 bases between. Germline-derived CDR1 and CDR2 are ENHRY and SYGVKD. There are 12 residues in the CDR3.

The chain uses TRBV3-1 (or the pseudogene TRBV3-2) and TRBJ1-3; a possible D gene is TRBD1 (6 bases). The CDR3 loop spans 15 amino acids. Trimming removed 0 bases at V and 5 bases at J, with 11 bases between. CDR1 and CDR2 from the germline V gene are LGHDT and YNNKEL (reference sequence). The CDR3 nucleotides are TGTGCCAGCAGCCAAGACAGGGGACTAAGAAACACCATATATTTT. Its protein is CASSQDRGLRNTIYF.

This chain links TRBV3-1 (or the pseudogene TRBV3-2) with TRBJ2-3, with a weak D call TRBD2 (6 bases). V was clipped by 4 bases and J by 2 bases, with 13 bases between them. The CDR3 sequence is 15 residues long. Germline V gives CDR1 LGHDT, CDR2 YNNKEL (reference sequence). The chain's CDR3 is CASSLRTGDTDTQYF. DNA of the CDR3: TGTGCCAGCAGCCTGAGGACGGGAGACACAGATACGCAGTATTTT.

The rearrangement joins TRBV19 to TRBJ1-3; 7 bases match TRBD1. Germline CDR1 LNHDA, CDR2 SQIVND (reference sequence). The CDR3 length is 17 residues. V was clipped by 6 bases and J by 2 bases; unmatched bases: 13. The CDR3 DNA reads TGTGCCAGTAGGCCAGTGGGGACAGCCGGGGCTGGAAACACCATATATTTT. It specifies CASRPVGTAGAGNTIYF.

This chain joins TRBV28 and TRBJ2-2, with D maybe TRBD2 (6 bases). Germline V gene lookup returns CDR1 MDHEN and CDR2 SYDVKM. Trimming stripped 5 bases from V and 5 bases from J, with 12 bases between. The length of the CDR3 is 14 residues. CDR3 residues: CASSRRESTGELFF. CDR3 sequence (DNA): TGTGCCAGCAGTAGGAGGGAGAGTACCGGGGAGCTGTTTTTT.

The chain links TRBV27 to TRBJ1-5; no definite D call. The V gene's germline CDR1 is MNHEY and CDR2 SMNVEV (reference sequence). Trimming cost V 1 base and J 4 bases, with 5 bases left between them. CDR3 length: 13 amino acids. The CDR3 reads CASSLLANQPQHF. In nucleotides, the CDR3 is TGTGCCAGCAGTTTATTAGCAAATCAGCCCCAGCATTTT.

This rearrangement joins TRBV19 to TRBJ1-3, with D uncertain. Germline V gene sequence: CDR1 LNHDA, CDR2 SQIVND (reference sequence). This CDR3 has 15 residues. Trimming left V 1 base short and J 2 bases short, with 9 bases between. In DNA, the CDR3 is TGTGCCAGTAGTATAGGAGGTTCTGCTGGAAACACCATATATTTT. This translates into CASSIGGSAGNTIYF.

V usage is TRBV7-2 and J usage is TRBJ2-1; TRBD2 might be the D (5 bases). The CDR3 has 15 amino acids. V was pared by 3 bases and J by 2 bases, with 11 bases between. Germline V gene data show CDR1 as SGHTA and CDR2 as FQGNSA. CDR3 DNA sequence: TGTGCCAGCAGCTTTGGGTCTAGCCCCTACAATGAGCAGTTCTTC. Amino acids: CASSFGSSPYNEQFF.

The chain carries TRBV5-5 and TRBJ1-3, with unresolved D. CDR3 length equals 13 residues. V was cut by 4 bases and J by 4 bases, with 9 bases left in between. From germline, CDR1 is SGHKS and CDR2 YYEKEE (reference sequence). This CDR3 is CASSPDTGNTIYF. Written as DNA, the CDR3 is TGTGCCAGCAGCCCAGACACGGGAAACACCATATATTTT.

The chain has TRBV29-1 and TRBJ2-1; the D is unclear. The CDR3 is made up of 12 amino acids. Deletions cut 4 bases from V and 0 bases from J, with 4 bases between. Germline-derived CDR1 and CDR2 are SQVTM and ANQGSEA. The CDR3 DNA reads TGCAGCGTTGCAATCTCCTACAATGAGCAGTTCTTC. It translates to CSVAISYNEQFF.

V is TRBV5-6 and J is TRBJ2-1; 11 bases are shared with TRBD2. The CDR3 runs to 15 residues. The V gene's germline CDR1 is SGHDT and CDR2 YYEEEE. J gave up 5 bases and V 4 bases, and 5 bases lay outside the gene matches. CDR3 DNA sequence: TGTGCCAGCAGCCAGGCTAGCGGGAGGCACAATGAGCAGTTCTTC. It encodes CASSQASGRHNEQFF.